This TCR beta chain came from a study of blood T cell repertoires in COVID-19. Trimming at V came to 7 bases and at J to 8 bases, leaving 14 bases not matched to a gene. This CDR3 is built from 16 residues. CDR1 is SNHLY, CDR2 FYNNEI, per germline. Sequenced by immunoSEQ multiplex PCR; TCRdb stores in-frame clones only, minus some. The top ten hold 4.5% to 6% of the sample, which has over 250,000 clones, about four fifths seen once. Individuals drawn from around 25 US areas were about 18 to 95 years old. This clone was counted only a few times. The sequence was obtained from a man aged 40-50 years who had been exposed to COVID-19. The chain employs TRBV2 and TRBJ1-6, with 7 bases identical to TRBD1. The sample comprised PBMCs or T cells enriched from blood (not recorded which). CDR3 in amino acids: CASTHPQGQKDSPLHF. CDR3 coding DNA: TGTGCCAGCACTCATCCCCAGGGACAGAAGGATTCACCCCTCCACTTT. Full variable domain (rest looked up from reference TRBV2 and TRBJ1-6): EPEVTQTPSHQVTQMGQEVILRCVPISNHLYFYWYRQILGQKVEFLVSFYNNEISEKSEIFDDQFSVERPDGSNFTLKIRSTKLEDSAMYFCASTHPQGQKDSPLHFGNGTRLTVT.